Each of the 30 T cell receptor beta chains below was sequenced from the same sample in a study of cytomegalovirus exposure and HLA in healthy donors. Primers for the PCR totalled 60 Vbeta and 13 Jbeta. Only in-frame clones appear in the TCRdb table, and some are missing; sequencing was by immunoSEQ multiplex PCR. Among fewer than 300,000 clones, 80% were seen once, and the ten largest hold about 0.3%. Sequencing used PBMCs. These receptors were taken from a girl aged 2 to 9 in good health and CMV-seronegative.

This rearrangement joins TRBV27 to TRBJ2-1, with 7 bases lining up with TRBD2. The V segment lost 8 bases and the J segment 4 bases; nucleotides outside the gene matches: 8. The CDR3 totals 14 residues. Germline V CDR1 and CDR2: MNHEY, SMNVEV (reference sequence). CDR3 sequence reads: CASGRGVLYNEQFF. CDR3 sequence (DNA): TGTGCCAGCGGTCGGGGGGTTCTGTACAATGAGCAGTTCTTC.

The chain couples TRBV6-1 to TRBJ2-2, with a tentative D call TRBD2 (5 bases). Germline V lookup: CDR1 MNHNS, CDR2 SASEGT. The V and J ends lost 5 bases and 0 bases respectively, with 10 bases between them. The CDR3 consists of 15 residues. The CDR3 coding sequence is TGTGCCAGCAGTCCGGGAAACGCGAACACCGGGGAGCTGTTTTTT. Its protein product is CASSPGNANTGELFF.

V is TRBV27 and J is TRBJ2-1; TRBD1 aligns across 7 bases. This CDR3 is built from 12 residues. V lost 5 bases, J lost 8 bases, and 3 bases stayed unmatched. The V gene's germline CDR1 is MNHEY and CDR2 SMNVEV (reference sequence). CDR3 bases: TGTGCCAGCAGTATCCAGGGGGATGAGCAGTTCTTC. Translation gives CASSIQGDEQFF.

V is TRBV27 and J is TRBJ1-4; a possible D gene is TRBD1 (5 bases). This CDR3 is built from 13 residues. V was trimmed by 7 bases and J by 10 bases, leaving 16 bases between them. Germline CDR1 is MNHEY and CDR2 is SMNVEV (reference sequence). The CDR3 DNA sequence: TGTGCCAGCAATCCGGGGGGAGCGGGAAAACTGTTTTTT. This codes for CASNPGGAGKLFF.

This chain connects TRBV19 to TRBJ1-4, with 7 bases fitting TRBD1. The germline CDR1 and CDR2 sequences are LNHDA and SQIVND (reference sequence). Germline trimming cut 7 bases from V and 7 bases from J; bases unmatched to any gene: 3. The CDR3 is made up of 12 amino acids. This CDR3 reads CASNRGTEKLFF. The DNA for the CDR3 is TGTGCCAGTAACAGGGGAACTGAAAAACTGTTTTTT. Based on the CDR3 plus reference TRBV19 and TRBJ1-4, the full variable domain is DGGITQSPKYLFRKEGQNVTLSCEQNLNHDAMYWYRQDPGQGLRLIYYSQIVNDFQKGDIAEGYSVSREKKESFPLTVTSAQKNPTAFYLCASNRGTEKLFFGSGTQLSVL.

The chain combines TRBV5-1 with TRBJ1-2; D remains unclear. The germline gives CDR1 SGHRS, CDR2 YFSETQ. V lost 3 bases and J lost 7, with 13 bases in between. This CDR3 is built from 13 residues. CDR3 bases: TGCGCCAGCAGCTCGGGATCCCGGGGTGGCTACACCTTC. Its translation: CASSSGSRGGYTF.

The rearrangement links TRBV9 to TRBJ1-2; D call uncertain. Germline CDR1 is SGDLS and CDR2 is YYNGEE. The CDR3 totals 14 residues. Between the trimmed V and J ends, which lost 0 bases and 2 bases, there was a span of 8 bases. CDR3 nucleotides: TGTGCCAGCAGCGTAGGGGAGGGAAACTATGGCTACACCTTC. As protein: CASSVGEGNYGYTF.

The table lists this clone with a count of one. The chain is built from TRBV6-5 and TRBJ2-7; 11 bases are shared with TRBD1. The V and J ends lost 6 bases and 1 base, in that order; junction bases with no gene match: 5. The germline gives CDR1 MNHEY, CDR2 SVGAGI. The CDR3 has 15 amino acids. The CDR3 region has the DNA TGTGCCAGCAGGAGTGGGACAGGGGGGTCCTACGAGCAGTACTTC. Its translation is CASRSGTGGSYEQYF.

This clone was detected only a few times. The chain couples TRBV4-1 to TRBJ1-2, with 8 bases aligning to TRBD1. Germline assignment: CDR1 MGHRA and CDR2 YSYEKL. This CDR3 region has 15 residues. J lost 6 bases, V lost 0 bases, and 6 bases had no gene match. CDR3 sequence (DNA): TGCGCCAGCAGCCAAGAATGGCAGGGGGCCGATGGCTACACCTTC. Its translation is CASSQEWQGADGYTF.

The CDR3: CASSRGTGVMGTNEKLFF. The DNA for the CDR3 is TGCGCCAGCAGCCGCGGGACAGGGGTAATGGGAACTAATGAAAAACTGTTTTTT. The chain carries TRBV4-1 and TRBJ1-4, with 10 bases matching TRBD1. Germline CDR1 and CDR2: MGHRA and YSYEKL. Trimming at V came to 4 bases and at J to 1 base, leaving 9 bases not matched to a gene. CDR3 length: 18 residues.

V usage is TRBV6-5 and J usage is TRBJ2-3; D perhaps matches TRBD1 (6 bases). The length of the CDR3 is 14 residues. In germline, CDR1 is MNHEY, CDR2 SVGAGI. Trimming removed 0 bases from V and 6 bases from J, with 10 bases in between. The CDR3 region is CASSYSMQGDTQYF. CDR3 bases: TGTGCCAGCAGTTACTCGATGCAGGGGGATACGCAGTATTTT.

This clone has a handful of counts. The chain combines TRBV20-1 with TRBJ1-6; D is uncertain. Trimming took off 7 bases at V and 10 bases at J, with 11 bases between the two ends. Germline assignment: CDR1 DFQATT and CDR2 SNEGSKA (reference sequence). The CDR3 runs to 11 residues. CDR3 sequence reads: CSVPLGSPLHF. The CDR3, as DNA: TGCAGTGTACCGCTCGGGTCACCCCTCCACTTT.

This clone was observed a handful of times. The chain links TRBV5-1 to TRBJ2-3, with D possibly matching TRBD2 (6 bases). V shed 2 bases and J shed 5 bases, with 15 bases lying between them. This CDR3 has 15 residues. CDR1 SGHRS and CDR2 YFSETQ come from the germline V gene. The CDR3 spells CASSFPGGRIDTQYF. The CDR3 region has the DNA TGCGCCAGCAGCTTTCCCGGGGGAAGGATAGATACGCAGTATTTT.

This clone has more than one count but fewer than ten. The chain couples TRBV9 to TRBJ1-2; 7 bases map to TRBD1. V was pared by 3 bases and J by 7 bases, with 12 bases of the junction left unmatched. Germline lookup yields CDR1 SGDLS and CDR2 YYNGEE. This CDR3 comprises 15 residues. The CDR3 sequence: CASSASGGHGVGYTF. The CDR3 DNA follows: TGTGCCAGCAGCGCCTCAGGGGGTCATGGGGTTGGCTACACCTTC. Full variable domain (remainder filled in from reference TRBV9 and TRBJ1-2): DSGVTQTPKHLITATGQRVTLRCSPRSGDLSVYWYQQSLDQGLQFLIQYYNGEERAKGNILERFSAQQFPDLHSELNLSSLELGDSALYFCASSASGGHGVGYTFGSGTRLTVV.

The V gene is TRBV29-1, the J gene TRBJ1-1; tentatively, D is TRBD1 (5 bases). Germline CDR1 reads SQVTM; CDR2 reads ANQGSEA. V was cut by 3 bases and J by 7 bases, with 12 bases left in between. This CDR3 spans 12 amino acids. The CDR3 nucleotides read TGCAGCGTTGACTTAGGGGCTGGTGAAGCTTTCTTT. The encoded protein is CSVDLGAGEAFF.

V is TRBV5-6 and J is TRBJ2-7; 8 bases are shared with TRBD1. CDR1 and CDR2 (germline): SGHDT, YYEEEE. V dropped 3 bases and J dropped 4; count of bases not matched to a gene: 6. The CDR3 spans 14 residues. The CDR3 reads CASSSRTGRYEQYF. CDR3 in DNA: TGTGCCAGCAGCTCCCGGACAGGGAGGTACGAGCAGTACTTC.

The rearrangement joins TRBV7-2 to TRBJ2-7, with D possibly being TRBD2 (6 bases). The germline gives CDR1 SGHTA, CDR2 FQGNSA. This CDR3 region has 15 residues. V lost 6 bases and J 4 bases, leaving 19 bases between the germline ends. The CDR3 nucleotides are TGTGCCAGCAGGGAGGACTACCGACTCCCATACGAGCAGTACTTC. Its protein is CASREDYRLPYEQYF.

The chain carries TRBV9 and TRBJ1-1, with D possibly TRBD1 on 6 matching bases. The CDR3 is 15 amino acids. V was cut by 4 bases and J by 5 bases, with 18 bases left in between. Per the germline V gene, CDR1 is SGDLS and CDR2 is YYNGEE. The CDR3 reads CASSPGGLSGTEAFF. The CDR3, as DNA: TGTGCCAGCAGCCCCGGGGGGCTTTCGGGGACTGAAGCTTTCTTT.

The rearrangement joins TRBV5-1 to TRBJ1-6, with a tentative D call TRBD1 (5 bases). The CDR3 has 12 residues. Trimming left V 4 bases short and J 9 bases short, with 8 bases between. The V gene's germline CDR1 is SGHRS and CDR2 YFSETQ. CDR3: CASSADSSPLHF. The CDR3 region has the DNA TGCGCCAGCAGCGCAGACAGTTCACCCCTCCACTTT.

V usage is TRBV6-6 and J usage is TRBJ2-3; D not resolved. The CDR3 length is 15 residues. With 7 bases removed from V and 5 bases from J, the gap between germline ends came to 19 bases. CDR1 and CDR2 from the germline V gene are MNHNY and SVGAGI (reference sequence). CDR3 in amino acids: CASKRLRLELDTQYF. The CDR3 DNA is TGTGCCAGCAAACGATTGAGGTTGGAGTTAGATACGCAGTATTTT.

The gene calls are TRBV5-1 and TRBJ2-3; a weak D match, TRBD2 (6 bases). Trimming took 7 bases from V and 0 from J, leaving 18 bases between them. This CDR3 has 16 residues. The germline V gene encodes CDR1 SGHRS and CDR2 YFSETQ. The chain's CDR3 is CASAPGVAPSTDTQYF. In nucleotides, the CDR3 is TGCGCCAGCGCCCCGGGGGTGGCGCCTAGCACAGATACGCAGTATTTT.

V and J are TRBV7-3 and TRBJ2-3; D gene unclear. This CDR3 is 14 amino acids long. In germline, CDR1 is SGHTA, CDR2 FQGTGA. Trimming cost V 2 bases and J 1 base, with 7 bases left between them. CDR3 bases: TGTGCCAGCAGCTTATCCCGGGGCACAGATACGCAGTATTTT. It is translated as CASSLSRGTDTQYF.

This clone was observed once. The rearrangement joins TRBV6-1 to TRBJ2-3; D might be TRBD2 (6 bases). V was clipped by 4 bases and J by 2 bases, with 13 bases between them. The CDR3 contains 15 residues. Germline lookup yields CDR1 MNHNS and CDR2 SASEGT. CDR3 region: CASSVWGELTDTQYF. The CDR3 DNA follows: TGTGCCAGCAGTGTTTGGGGGGAGCTCACAGATACGCAGTATTTT.

The CDR3 bases are TGCAGCGTTGGCATGAGGACAGCTGAAGCTTTCTTT. Translated: CSVGMRTAEAFF. The J gene is TRBJ1-1, the V gene TRBV29-1; possible D gene TRBD1, 6 bases. With 4 bases removed from V and 6 bases from J, the gap between germline ends came to 12 bases. The CDR3 totals 12 residues. Germline-derived CDR1 and CDR2 are SQVTM and ANQGSEA.

A remark on this clone: A junction end diverges from the germline sequence, so it may reflect a read error. CDR3 amino acids: CASSTPAVHLLVF. The CDR3 DNA sequence: TGTGCCAGCAGTACCCCGGCGGTCCACCTTTTGGTCTTC. The rearrangement links TRBV6-5 to TRBJ2-1; D not certain. This CDR3 has 13 amino acids. CDR1 is MNHEY and CDR2 is SVGAGI in the germline V gene.

This chain joins TRBV18 and TRBJ2-3; 9 nucleotides match TRBD1. This CDR3 spans 16 amino acids. Trimming cost V 3 bases and J 6 bases; bases outside gene matches: 10. The germline V gene has CDR1 KGHSH and CDR2 LQKENI. CDR3 coding DNA: TGTGCCAGCTCACCTTACCGGGACAGGGAAGTGGATACGCAGTATTTT. Protein sequence: CASSPYRDREVDTQYF.

This clone came up a few times. The J gene is TRBJ2-3, the V gene TRBV10-3; TRBD2 matches 9 bases. V lost 10 bases and J lost 3; bases outside the gene matches: 8. CDR1 and CDR2 from the germline V gene are ENHRY and SYGVKD. This CDR3 region has 14 residues. CDR3 nucleotide sequence: TGTGCCAGCGAGTTTAGCGGGGGAACAGATACGCAGTATTTT. Residues: CASEFSGGTDTQYF.

This chain connects TRBV10-3 to TRBJ1-1; weak D call: TRBD1 (6 bases). Germline CDR1 is ENHRY and CDR2 is SYGVKD. The length of the CDR3 is 14 residues. Trimming pared 7 bases from V and 0 bases from J, leaving 12 bases between. The CDR3 coding sequence is TGTGCCATCATCGAGGGGGACATGAACACTGAAGCTTTCTTT. Amino acids: CAIIEGDMNTEAFF.

This chain links TRBV6-6 with TRBJ1-2; TRBD1 aligns across 7 bases. CDR1 MNHNY and CDR2 SVGAGI come from the germline V gene (reference sequence). Trimming removed 0 bases from V and 0 bases from J; junction bases left unmatched: 4. The length of the CDR3 is 16 residues. The CDR3: CASSYSRGPPNYGYTF. As DNA, the CDR3 is TGTGCCAGCAGTTACTCGAGGGGGCCGCCTAACTATGGCTACACCTTC.

This clone was counted between two and nine times. The chain employs TRBV11-2 and TRBJ2-5; weak D call: TRBD2 (5 bases). The V and J ends lost 3 bases and 5 bases respectively, with 13 bases between them. Germline V lookup: CDR1 SGHAT, CDR2 FQNNGV. This CDR3 is built from 14 residues. CDR3 protein: CASSFLPRGETQYF. As DNA, the CDR3 is TGTGCCAGCAGCTTCCTACCCCGAGGGGAGACCCAGTACTTC.